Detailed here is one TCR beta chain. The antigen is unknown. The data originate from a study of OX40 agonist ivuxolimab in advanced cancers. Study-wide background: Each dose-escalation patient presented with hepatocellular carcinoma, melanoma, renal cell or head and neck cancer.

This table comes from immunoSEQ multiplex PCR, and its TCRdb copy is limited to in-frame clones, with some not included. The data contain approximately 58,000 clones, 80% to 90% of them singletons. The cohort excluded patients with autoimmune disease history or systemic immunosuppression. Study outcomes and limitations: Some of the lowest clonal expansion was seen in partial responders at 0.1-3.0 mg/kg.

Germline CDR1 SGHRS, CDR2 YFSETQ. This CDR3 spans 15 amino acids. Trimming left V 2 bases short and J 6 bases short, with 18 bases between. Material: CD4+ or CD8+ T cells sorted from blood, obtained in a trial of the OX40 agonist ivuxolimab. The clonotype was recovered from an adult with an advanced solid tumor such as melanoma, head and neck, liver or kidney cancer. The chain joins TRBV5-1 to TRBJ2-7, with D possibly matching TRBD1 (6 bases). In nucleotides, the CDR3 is TGCGCCAGCAGCTTAAAGGACAGTTCTTTCTCCGAGCAGTACTTC. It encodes CASSLKDSSFSEQYF. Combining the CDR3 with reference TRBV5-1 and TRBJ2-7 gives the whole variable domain KAGVTQTPRYLIKTRGQQVTLSCSPISGHRSVSWYQQTPGQGLQFLFEYFSETQRNKGNFPGRFSGRQFSNSRSEMNVSTLELGDSALYLCASSLKDSSFSEQYFGPGTRLTVT.